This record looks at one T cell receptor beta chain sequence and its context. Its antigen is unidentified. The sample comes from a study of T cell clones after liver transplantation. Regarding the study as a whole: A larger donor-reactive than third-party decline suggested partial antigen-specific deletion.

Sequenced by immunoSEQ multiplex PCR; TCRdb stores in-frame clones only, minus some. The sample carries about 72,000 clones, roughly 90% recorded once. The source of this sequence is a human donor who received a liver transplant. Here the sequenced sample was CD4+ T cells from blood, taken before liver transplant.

The CDR3 here is CASSYTHEQFF. Here the CDR3 DNA reads TGTGCCAGCAGTTACACCCATGAGCAGTTCTTC. The rearrangement joins TRBV6-6 to TRBJ2-1; D ambiguous. The CDR3 is made up of 11 amino acids. CDR1 is MNHNY, CDR2 SVGAGI, per germline (reference sequence). Between the trimmed V and J ends, which lost 2 bases and 8 bases, there was a span of 4 bases.